This is a list of T cell receptor beta chains from one sample in a study of T-cell reconstitution after alpha-beta-depleted transplantation in children. TCRdb passed the PCR reads through MiXCR, listing each CDR3 protein once. The repertoire holds around 370,000 distinct CDR3 sequences, with 10% as singletons. Sample: PBMCs from the stem cell graft donor, taken from the stem cell graft. Source of these receptors: a human donor who donated a stem cell graft to a child with acute lymphoblastic leukemia. Each CDR3 is given with its conserved first and last residue. The D gene is left open where the match is weak. For some rows the clone size is stated as once, few or many, or as a class when expanded; others skip it.

TRBJ2-3,TRBV7-2,TRBD2,few,CASSLAAGGRTDTQYF,TGTGCCAGCAGCTTAGCCGCGGGAGGGAGGACAGATACGCAGTATTTT
TRBJ1-4,TRBV12-3/TRBV12-4,NA,NA,CASSRLGGGEKLFF,TGTGCCAGCAGTCGCTTGGGAGGGGGTGAAAAACTGTTTTTT
TRBJ1-1,TRBV6-5,NA,NA,CASSYLHGNTEAFF,TGTGCCAGCAGTTACCTCCATGGGAACACTGAAGCTTTCTTC
TRBJ2-2,TRBV12-3/TRBV12-4,NA,NA,CASSLRGADTGELFF,TGTGCCAGCAGTTTGAGGGGAGCGGACACCGGGGAGCTGTTTTTT
TRBJ2-3,TRBV27,NA,many,CASSLQPGGTDTQYF,TGTGCCAGCAGTTTACAACCGGGAGGCACAGATACGCAGTATTTT
TRBJ2-7,TRBV20-1,NA,NA,CSASGANRYEQYF,TGCAGTGCTAGTGGGGCGAACCGCTACGAGCAGTACTTC
TRBJ2-2,TRBV28,NA,NA,CASLGTAWRDTGELFF,TGTGCCAGCTTAGGGACGGCCTGGAGGGACACCGGGGAGCTGTTTTTT
TRBJ2-7,TRBV28,TRBD1,many,CASSFDREIYEQYF,TGTGCCAGCAGTTTTGACAGGGAAATCTACGAGCAGTACTTC
TRBJ2-7,TRBV5-1,NA,NA,CASSLGRGGEQYF,TGCGCCAGCAGCTTGGGCAGGGGAGGCGAGCAGTACTTC
TRBJ2-1,TRBV20-1,NA,few,CSARDIGRPKHNEQFF,TGCAGTGCTAGAGATATCGGGCGCCCCAAACACAATGAGCAGTTCTTC
TRBJ2-5,TRBV7-2,NA,many,CASSLVRWTQYF,TGTGCCAGCAGCTTAGTCCGGTGGACCCAGTACTTC
TRBJ1-3,TRBV4-2,TRBD1,NA,CASSQDIGTGGVGNTIYF,TGTGCCAGCAGCCAAGATATCGGGACAGGGGGAGTTGGAAACACCATATATTTT
TRBJ1-6,TRBV4-1,NA,many,CASSQGPRDGFNSPLHF,TGCGCCAGCAGCCAAGGCCCCCGGGACGGGTTTAATTCACCCCTCCACTTT
TRBJ2-7,TRBV9,TRBD1,NA,CASSGGQAGEQYF,TGTGCCAGCAGCGGAGGACAGGCTGGGGAGCAGTACTTC
TRBJ2-7,TRBV2,TRBD1,NA,CASSAQGGSYEQYF,TGTGCCAGCAGTGCACAGGGGGGCTCCTACGAGCAGTACTTC
TRBJ2-7,TRBV7-7,TRBD1,many,CASSPAAGQGGPNYEQYF,TGTGCTAGCAGCCCAGCAGCCGGACAGGGGGGACCAAACTACGAGCAGTACTTC
TRBJ2-5,TRBV20-1,TRBD2,few,CSVLAGGLRYQETQYF,TGCAGTGTACTAGCGGGAGGGCTCCGGTACCAAGAGACCCAGTACTTC
TRBJ2-7,TRBV7-9,NA,few,CASSLRVLGKQYF,TGTGCCAGCAGCTTGCGGGTCCTGGGGAAGCAGTACTTC
TRBJ1-1,TRBV6-1,NA,few,CASSESHNEAFF,TGTGCCAGCAGTGAATCCCATAATGAAGCTTTCTTT
TRBJ1-1,TRBV5-1,NA,many,CASSLSGQGAEAFF,TGCGCCAGCAGCCTGAGTGGGCAGGGCGCCGAAGCTTTCTTT
TRBJ1-2,TRBV20-1,TRBD1,NA,CSAGDRVGLDYGYTF,TGCAGTGCTGGGGACAGGGTTGGTCTGGACTATGGCTACACCTTC
TRBJ2-3,TRBV20-1,NA,few,CSAPRGGPDTQYF,TGCAGTGCTCCAAGGGGGGGTCCAGATACGCAGTATTTT
TRBJ2-7,TRBV20-1,TRBD2,NA,CSALPLLLAGAHEQYF,TGCAGTGCTCTTCCTCTCCTACTAGCGGGAGCCCACGAGCAGTACTTC
TRBJ1-1,TRBV18,NA,few,CASSPPDTEAFF,TGTGCCAGCTCACCACCGGACACTGAAGCTTTCTTT
TRBJ2-7,TRBV7-2,TRBD2,many,CASIRSTGAASGYEQYF,TGTGCCAGCATCCGAAGCACAGGTGCGGCTAGCGGCTACGAGCAGTACTTC
TRBJ2-1,TRBV7-8,NA,NA,CASSLNPWDYNEQFF,TGTGCCAGCAGCTTAAATCCCTGGGACTACAATGAGCAGTTCTTC
TRBJ1-2,TRBV5-1,TRBD1,many,CASSLDRGIGYTF,TGCGCCAGCAGCTTGGACAGGGGGATCGGCTACACCTTC
TRBJ2-1,TRBV12-3/TRBV12-4,NA,many,CASILIGAPYNEQFF,TGTGCCAGCATTCTCATTGGGGCTCCCTACAATGAGCAGTTCTTC
TRBJ2-5,TRBV25-1,NA,few,CASSEYGGQRETQYF,TGTGCCAGCAGTGAATACGGGGGGCAACGGGAGACCCAGTACTTC
TRBJ1-2,TRBV29-1,NA,few,CSVLGARGYTF,TGCAGCGTTCTGGGGGCTCGGGGCTACACCTTC
TRBJ2-7,TRBV7-9,TRBD2,few,CASIPGGDNEQYF,TGTGCCAGCATTCCGGGGGGGGACAACGAGCAGTACTTC
TRBJ2-2,TRBV5-1,NA,NA,CASSFGAQAPTGELFF,TGCGCCAGCAGCTTCGGGGCCCAAGCCCCTACCGGGGAGCTGTTTTTT
TRBJ2-7,TRBV29-1,TRBD1,few,CSVSGTVDYEQYF,TGCAGCGTTTCCGGGACAGTCGACTACGAGCAGTACTTC
TRBJ2-6,TRBV20-1,NA,NA,CSARDRGRGANVLTF,TGCAGTGCTAGAGACAGGGGTAGAGGGGCCAACGTCCTGACTTTC
TRBJ1-1,TRBV7-9,NA,many,CASSLVSGKHTEAFF,TGTGCCAGCAGCTTAGTCTCAGGAAAACACACTGAAGCTTTCTTT
TRBJ2-3,TRBV5-1,TRBD2,NA,CASSLAGTSENTDTQYF,TGCGCCAGCAGCTTGGCCGGGACTAGCGAGAACACAGATACGCAGTATTTT
TRBJ2-3,TRBV5-1,NA,many,CASSPSWYTDTQYF,TGCGCCAGCAGCCCCAGCTGGTATACAGATACGCAGTATTTT
TRBJ2-3,TRBV27,NA,NA,CASSSEGGRGDTQYF,TGTGCCAGCAGCTCCGAGGGGGGCCGCGGAGATACGCAGTATTTT
TRBJ1-2,TRBV5-1,NA,NA,CASSPRQAAGYGYTF,TGCGCCAGCAGCCCGAGACAGGCCGCTGGCTATGGCTACACCTTC
TRBJ2-7,TRBV20-1,NA,few,CSASPLSRRQSEQYF,TGCAGTGCTAGCCCCCTAAGTCGACGGCAATCCGAGCAGTACTTC
TRBJ2-1,TRBV11-2,NA,NA,CASSPGPSSGNEQFF,TGTGCCAGCAGCCCCGGGCCTAGCTCGGGGAATGAGCAGTTCTTC
TRBJ2-5,TRBV29-1,NA,NA,CSISRGGPGKETQYF,TGCAGCATTTCCCGAGGAGGGCCCGGAAAAGAGACCCAGTACTTC
TRBJ2-3,TRBV5-1,NA,many,CASSPRAGTDTQYF,TGCGCCAGCAGCCCCCGGGCCGGCACAGATACGCAGTATTTT
TRBJ2-5,TRBV12-3/TRBV12-4,NA,many,CASSHTQETQYF,TGTGCCAGCAGCCACACCCAAGAGACCCAGTACTTC
TRBJ2-1,TRBV6-4,TRBD2,few,CASSDGGGAGSNEQFF,TGTGCCAGCAGTGACGGGGGGGGAGCGGGAAGCAATGAGCAGTTCTTC
TRBJ1-1,TRBV7-8,NA,many,CASSFSRAEAFF,TGTGCCAGCAGCTTCTCCCGGGCTGAAGCTTTCTTT
TRBJ1-5,TRBV5-1,TRBD1,NA,CASSPTGNWGNQPQHF,TGCGCCAGCAGCCCGACAGGGAACTGGGGCAATCAGCCCCAGCATTTT